The clone carrying this T cell receptor beta chain was detected a few times. Its target is not known. TCRdb recomputed calls from the RT-PCR reads with MiXCR, one row per CDR3 protein. This sample has over 450,000 distinct CDR3 sequences, with approximately 13% found just once. The data originate from a study of response to subunit inactivated influenza vaccine. General study results and limits: New T cells are recruited in small numbers by each seasonal influenza vaccination, according to the authors' suggestion.

Trimming took off 4 bases at V and 3 bases at J, with 18 bases between the two ends. The CDR3 sequence is 16 residues long. Per germline, CDR1 MGHRA and CDR2 YSYEKL. Source: PBMCs from blood, taken about 6 weeks after vaccination. The chain is built from TRBV4-1 and TRBJ1-2, with D possibly matching TRBD1 (5 bases). The clonotype originates from a man in his fifties or sixties who received an inactivated influenza vaccine. CDR3 sequence reads: CASSRVSGGADYGYTF. The DNA of the CDR3 is TGCGCCAGCAGCCGAGTCTCTGGCGGGGCGGACTATGGCTACACCTTC.